This T cell receptor (beta chain) was profiled in a study of cytomegalovirus exposure and HLA in healthy donors. This PCR relied on a set of 60 Vbeta primers and 13 Jbeta primers. Profiling relied on immunoSEQ multiplex PCR, and the TCRdb table lists in-frame clones only, not all of them. The table lists just under 70,000 clones, about 81% of them singletons. Overall study findings and caveats: The authors enumerated over 150 TCR beta chains as linked to cytomegalovirus. According to an earlier analysis, most TCR beta V segments yielded productive rearrangements about 87% or about 30% of the time.

V was clipped by 1 base and J by 9 bases, with 8 bases between them. Looked up from germline, CDR1 is SGHRS and CDR2 is YFSETQ. The CDR3 is 13 residues long. This clone appeared a few times. As yet, its antigen is unknown. The sequencing input was PBMCs. This chain uses TRBV5-1 with TRBJ1-6; D not resolved. This receptor was taken from a human donor in good health. The CDR3 nucleotides are TGCGCCAGCAGCTTGATCAGCGCTTCACCCCTCCACTTT. The encoded protein is CASSLISASPLHF.